This T cell receptor (beta chain) stems from a study of regulatory T cells in long-lasting Graves disease. This clonotype showed up many times. Noted time point: newly diagnosed GD, antithyroid drugs for less than 3 months. There was RNA extracted from PBMCs, and the TCR library was made from it. In germline, CDR1 is MNHEY, CDR2 SVGAGI. Trimming cost V 0 bases and J 4 bases, with 9 bases left between them. The CDR3 loop spans 15 amino acids. Relying on iRepertoire HTBI primers and Arm-PCR of CDR3 regions, the team built TCR beta libraries. Source study methods: Identification yielded approximately 66 TRBV and approximately 13 TRBJ segments across samples. From the multiplex PCR reads, TCRdb called clonotypes with MiXCR, one entry per CDR3 protein. TCRdb, not the original authors, processed these V and J calls. Here the sample spans 400,000 to 500,000 distinct CDR3 sequences, about 17% being singletons.

This sample also appeared in a second study, on T cells in Graves' hyperthyroidism and ophthalmopathy. Per that study: Blood also contained most expanded thyroid clonotypes above 0.001. A 13 V-J model separated ophthalmopathy from stable hyperthyroidism.

This receptor was obtained from a woman aged 18-29 years with Graves disease. Sequencing used peripheral blood mononuclear cells (PBMCs), obtained at new diagnosis, from a patient treated with antithyroid drugs. The V call is TRBV6-5, the J call TRBJ2-2, with unresolved D. The CDR3 sequence: CASSYSWEVTGELFF. The CDR3 coding sequence is TGTGCCAGCAGTTACTCGTGGGAAGTCACCGGGGAGCTGTTTTTT.